This T cell receptor (beta chain) was retrieved from a study of blood T cell repertoires in COVID-19. Measured with immunoSEQ multiplex PCR; TCRdb has only the in-frame clones, and not every one. The table has 110,000 to 150,000 clones, around 82% seen once. The germline gives CDR1 LGHNA, CDR2 YSLEER. The CDR3 totals 14 residues. V was cut by 4 bases and J by 2 bases, with 11 bases left in between. The clonotype was recovered from a woman aged 50 to 60 with acute or convalescent COVID-19. The chain has TRBV4-3 and TRBJ1-1; D is possibly TRBD1 (6 bases). The source material was peripheral blood. This CDR3 reads CASSRGTLNTEAFF. CDR3 DNA: TGCGCCAGCAGCCGGGGGACACTTAACACTGAAGCTTTCTTT.